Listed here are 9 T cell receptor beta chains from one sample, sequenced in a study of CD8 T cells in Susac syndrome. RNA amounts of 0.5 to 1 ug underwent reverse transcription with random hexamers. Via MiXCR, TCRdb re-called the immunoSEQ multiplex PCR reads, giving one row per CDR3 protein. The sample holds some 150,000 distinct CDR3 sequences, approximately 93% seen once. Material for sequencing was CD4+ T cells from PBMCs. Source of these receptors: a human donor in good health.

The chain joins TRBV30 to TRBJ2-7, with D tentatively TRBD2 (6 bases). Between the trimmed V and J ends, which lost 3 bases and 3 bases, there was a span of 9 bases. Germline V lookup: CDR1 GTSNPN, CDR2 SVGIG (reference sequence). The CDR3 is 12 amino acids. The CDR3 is CAWRPGSYEQYF. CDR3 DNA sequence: TGTGCCTGGAGGCCCGGGAGCTACGAGCAGTACTTC.

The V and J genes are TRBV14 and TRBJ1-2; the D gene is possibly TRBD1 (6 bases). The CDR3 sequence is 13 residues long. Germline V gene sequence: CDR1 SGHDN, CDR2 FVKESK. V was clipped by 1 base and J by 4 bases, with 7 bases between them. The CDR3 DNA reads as TGTGCCAGCAGCCAAGGCAGGGGCTATGGCTACACCTTC. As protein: CASSQGRGYGYTF.

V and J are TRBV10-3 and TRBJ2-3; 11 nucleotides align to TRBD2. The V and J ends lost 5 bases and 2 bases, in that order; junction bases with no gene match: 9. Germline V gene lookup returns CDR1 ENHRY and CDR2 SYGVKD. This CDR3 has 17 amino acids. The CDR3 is CAISLGLAGGATDTQYF. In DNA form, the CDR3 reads TGTGCCATCAGTTTGGGGCTAGCGGGAGGCGCCACAGATACGCAGTATTTT.

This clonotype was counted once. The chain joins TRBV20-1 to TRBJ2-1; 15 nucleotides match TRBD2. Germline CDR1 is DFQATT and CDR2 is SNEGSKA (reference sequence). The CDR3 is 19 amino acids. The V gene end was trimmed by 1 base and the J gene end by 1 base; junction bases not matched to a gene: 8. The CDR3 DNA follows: TGCAGTGCTAGAGCGAGGACTAGCGGGAGGGTGGGGTCCTACAATGAGCAGTTCTTC. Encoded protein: CSARARTSGRVGSYNEQFF.

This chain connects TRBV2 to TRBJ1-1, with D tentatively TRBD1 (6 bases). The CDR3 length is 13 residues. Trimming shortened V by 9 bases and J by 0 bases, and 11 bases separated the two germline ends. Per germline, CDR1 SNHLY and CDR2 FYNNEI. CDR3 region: CARSRGLNTEAFF. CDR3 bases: TGTGCCAGATCCAGGGGTCTGAACACTGAAGCTTTCTTT.

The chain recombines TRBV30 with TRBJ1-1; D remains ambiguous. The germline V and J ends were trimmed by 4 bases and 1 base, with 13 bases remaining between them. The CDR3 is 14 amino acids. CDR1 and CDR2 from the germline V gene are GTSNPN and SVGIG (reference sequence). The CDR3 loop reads CAWTPPGRNTEAFF. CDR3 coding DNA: TGTGCCTGGACCCCCCCGGGGAGGAACACTGAAGCTTTCTTT.

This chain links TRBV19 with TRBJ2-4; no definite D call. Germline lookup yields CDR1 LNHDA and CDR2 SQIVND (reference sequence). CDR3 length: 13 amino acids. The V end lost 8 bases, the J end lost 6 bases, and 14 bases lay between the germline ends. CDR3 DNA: TGTGCCAGTGGGCTCGGATCTGGAAACATTCAGTACTTC. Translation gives CASGLGSGNIQYF.

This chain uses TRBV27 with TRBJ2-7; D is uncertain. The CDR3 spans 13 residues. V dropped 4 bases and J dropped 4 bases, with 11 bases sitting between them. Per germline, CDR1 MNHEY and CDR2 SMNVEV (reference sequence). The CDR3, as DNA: TGTGCCAGCAGTTCTATCACCTCTTACGAGCAGTACTTC. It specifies CASSSITSYEQYF.

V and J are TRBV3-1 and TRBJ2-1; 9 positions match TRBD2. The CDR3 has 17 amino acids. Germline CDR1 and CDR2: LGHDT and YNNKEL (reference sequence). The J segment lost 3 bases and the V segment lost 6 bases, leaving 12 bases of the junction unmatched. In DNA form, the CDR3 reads TGTGCCAGCAGTCCCTCAGGGGCTAGCGGGATCTACAATGAGCAGTTCTTC. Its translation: CASSPSGASGIYNEQFF.